Below, 27 T cell receptor beta chains from the same sample are listed, as sequenced in a study of shared clonotypes between healthy human individuals. The method was immunoSEQ multiplex PCR; TCRdb's version includes in-frame clones alone and lacks a portion of them. This table holds approximately 1.9 million clones, 90% to 95% found once. Positive CCR7 selection of CD45RO-negative cells yielded the naive CD8 cells, and terminally differentiated effector memory CD45RA+ cells were excluded. Sequencing used naive CD8+ T cells from PBMCs. Every receptor here comes from a man between 18 and 35 years old in good health. Some clones in this sample may be carry-over from other donors' samples.

In this sample, this clone turned up once. The CDR3 reads CASSFSARRGREQYF. For the CDR3, the DNA is TGTGCCAGCAGTTTCTCCGCCCGTCGGGGTCGGGAGCAGTACTTC. This chain uses TRBV27 with TRBJ2-7; maybe TRBD2 (5 bases). The CDR3 extends over 15 amino acids. CDR1 is MNHEY and CDR2 is SMNVEV in the germline V gene (reference sequence). V was clipped by 3 bases and J by 7 bases, with 19 bases between them.

The chain joins TRBV19 to TRBJ2-7, with TRBD2 matching 8 bases. CDR3 length: 15 amino acids. The germline gives CDR1 LNHDA, CDR2 SQIVND (reference sequence). J gave up 3 bases and V 2 bases, and 6 bases lay outside the gene matches. For the CDR3, the DNA is TGTGCCAGTAGTATAAGGGGACTAGGATACTACGAGCAGTACTTC. Its translation is CASSIRGLGYYEQYF.

A single count supports this clone. The chain joins TRBV15 to TRBJ2-1, with D perhaps TRBD1 (5 bases). Looked up from germline, CDR1 is LNHNV and CDR2 is YYDKDF (reference sequence). This CDR3 spans 14 amino acids. The V and J ends lost 0 bases and 4 bases respectively, with 7 bases between them. The CDR3 region is CATSRDRQYNEQFF. The CDR3, as DNA: TGTGCCACCAGCAGAGATAGACAGTACAATGAGCAGTTCTTC.

The chain combines TRBV29-1 with TRBJ2-7; TRBD1 aligns across 7 bases. The CDR3 spans 11 residues. With V trimmed by 5 bases and J by 6 bases, 4 bases remained unmatched. CDR1 and CDR2 (germline): SQVTM, ANQGSEA. Here the CDR3 DNA reads TGCAGCGTTCGACAGGGATCCGAGCAGTACTTC. It specifies CSVRQGSEQYF.

This clone was found a few times. The rearrangement joins TRBV10-3 to TRBJ1-2; D not certain. The CDR3 has 14 amino acids. The germline V gene has CDR1 ENHRY and CDR2 SYGVKD. V was cut by 0 bases and J by 7 bases, with 12 bases left in between. The CDR3 protein is CAISESRIGSGYTF. The CDR3, as DNA: TGTGCCATCAGTGAGTCGAGGATAGGGTCTGGCTACACCTTC.

The chain recombines TRBV27 with TRBJ2-3; 10 bases are a match to TRBD1. Trimming at V came to 0 bases and at J to 0 bases, leaving 6 bases not matched to a gene. The CDR3 is 18 residues long. Germline V gives CDR1 MNHEY, CDR2 SMNVEV (reference sequence). CDR3 region: CASSLSPGTGASTDTQYF. The CDR3 coding sequence is TGTGCCAGCAGTTTATCCCCCGGGACAGGGGCAAGCACAGATACGCAGTATTTT.

The V call is TRBV5-6, the J call TRBJ2-7, with a tentative D call TRBD2 (6 bases). This CDR3 comprises 16 residues. V was pared by 0 bases and J by 2 bases, with 15 bases between. Looked up from germline, CDR1 is SGHDT and CDR2 is YYEEEE. The CDR3 bases are TGTGCCAGCAGCTTGGGCGGGGCCCCTCGTCCCTACGAGCAGTACTTC. Amino acid sequence: CASSLGGAPRPYEQYF.

This CDR3 reads CASSTGTGGYYGYTF. The CDR3 DNA is TGTGCCAGCAGTACCGGGACAGGGGGTTACTATGGCTACACCTTC. The rearrangement links TRBV28 to TRBJ1-2, with 11 positions matching TRBD1. The CDR3 sequence is 15 residues long. Per germline, CDR1 MDHEN and CDR2 SYDVKM. J was trimmed by 3 bases and V by 5 bases; bases with no gene match: 5.

The chain has TRBV4-1 and TRBJ1-2; possible D gene TRBD1, 5 bases. Germline CDR1 and CDR2: MGHRA and YSYEKL. There are 14 residues in the CDR3. V lost 6 bases, J lost 4 bases, and 15 bases lay in between. The CDR3 region is CASRGGVAGYGYTF. The CDR3 coding sequence is TGCGCCAGCAGGGGGGGGGTAGCCGGCTATGGCTACACCTTC.

V gene TRBV6-6 combines with J gene TRBJ1-2, with TRBD1 as a possible D gene (6 bases). Germline assignment: CDR1 MNHNY and CDR2 SVGAGI (reference sequence). V was pared by 0 bases and J by 3 bases, with 11 bases between. This CDR3 spans 15 amino acids. The chain's CDR3 is CASSYSAGADYGYTF. The CDR3, as DNA: TGTGCCAGCAGTTACTCGGCGGGGGCGGACTATGGCTACACCTTC.

This chain joins TRBV29-1 and TRBJ2-7; 11 positions match TRBD2. The CDR3 is made up of 15 amino acids. Germline V lookup: CDR1 SQVTM, CDR2 ANQGSEA. V dropped 6 bases and J dropped 1; count of bases not matched to a gene: 8. The CDR3 DNA reads as TGCAGCGTATCCGGGACTAGCGGATTTTCCTACGAGCAGTACTTC. It is translated as CSVSGTSGFSYEQYF.

The chain couples TRBV7-6 to TRBJ2-2; maybe TRBD1 (6 bases). V lost 4 bases to trimming and J lost 8 bases, with 8 bases between them. Germline CDR1 reads SGHVS; CDR2 reads FNYEAQ. The CDR3 runs 12 residues. The CDR3 DNA sequence: TGTGCCAGCAGCTCAGGGGTTGGGGAGCTGTTTTTT. As protein: CASSSGVGELFF.

The chain recombines TRBV4-1 with TRBJ2-1, with a tentative D call TRBD2 (6 bases). Between the trimmed V and J ends, which lost 4 bases and 0 bases, there was a span of 10 bases. The CDR3 extends over 15 amino acids. The germline V gene encodes CDR1 MGHRA and CDR2 YSYEKL. Here the CDR3 reads CASSLGGYSYNEQFF. The DNA of the CDR3 is TGCGCCAGCAGCCTGGGGGGTTACTCCTACAATGAGCAGTTCTTC.

V and J are TRBV19 and TRBJ1-1; a weak D match, TRBD1 (5 bases). This CDR3 region has 16 residues. The V end lost 5 bases, the J end lost 5 bases, and 21 bases lay between the germline ends. The germline gives CDR1 LNHDA, CDR2 SQIVND (reference sequence). CDR3 nucleotide sequence: TGTGCCAGTAGTTTCAGGGAGAGTGCGGGGTGGACTGAAGCTTTCTTT. Translating gives CASSFRESAGWTEAFF.

The V and J genes are TRBV4-3 and TRBJ1-1; weak D call: TRBD1 (5 bases). Trimming left V 3 bases short and J 3 bases short, with 20 bases between. This CDR3 has 17 residues. Germline CDR1 is LGHNA and CDR2 is YSLEER. CDR3 sequence: CASSQLLSQEADTEAFF. CDR3 DNA: TGCGCCAGCAGCCAGCTACTTTCACAGGAGGCAGACACTGAAGCTTTCTTT.

The chain uses TRBV4-1 and TRBJ1-1; 7 nucleotides line up with TRBD1. J lost 2 bases, V lost 3 bases, and 9 bases had no gene match. Germline loops: CDR1 MGHRA, CDR2 YSYEKL. The CDR3 is 16 amino acids. The CDR3 DNA reads as TGCGCCAGCAGCCATGGAAACAGGGGCCCCAACACTGAAGCTTTCTTT. Translating gives CASSHGNRGPNTEAFF.

The gene calls are TRBV6-1 and TRBJ1-5; the D is unclear. V lost 2 bases to trimming and J lost 1 base, with 9 bases between them. The germline V gene has CDR1 MNHNS and CDR2 SASEGT. The CDR3 is 15 residues long. The DNA for the CDR3 is TGTGCCAGCAGTGAACGCGAGTGGAGCAATCAGCCCCAGCATTTT. Translation gives CASSEREWSNQPQHF.

The rearrangement joins TRBV4-2 to TRBJ1-5; D gene ambiguous. This CDR3 contains 15 residues. V lost 2 bases and J lost 3, with 11 bases in between. Germline-derived CDR1 and CDR2 are LGHNA and YNFKEQ. The CDR3 reads CASSQSGAFNQPQHF. The DNA for the CDR3 is TGTGCCAGCAGCCAATCCGGAGCGTTCAATCAGCCCCAGCATTTT.

The chain has TRBV11-2 and TRBJ2-3; D is undetermined. The CDR3 length is 15 residues. Trimming removed 1 base from V and 2 bases from J, with 10 bases in between. The germline gives CDR1 SGHAT, CDR2 FQNNGV. The CDR3 region is CASSLVLQTTDTQYF. The CDR3 DNA reads as TGTGCCAGCAGCTTAGTCCTACAGACCACAGATACGCAGTATTTT.

The chain employs TRBV7-9 and TRBJ2-1; TRBD1 agrees at 10 bases. Trimming removed 4 bases from V and 8 bases from J; junction bases left unmatched: 20. Germline loops: CDR1 SEHNR, CDR2 FQNEAQ (reference sequence). The CDR3 sequence is 19 residues long. The CDR3 spells CASSSGTGVTSRGLDEQFF. The CDR3 region has the DNA TGTGCCAGCAGCTCCGGGACAGGGGTGACTAGCAGGGGACTCGATGAGCAGTTCTTC. Full variable domain (outside the CDR3, taken from reference TRBV7-9 and TRBJ2-1): DTGVSQNPRHKITKRGQNVTFRCDPISEHNRLYWYRQTLGQGPEFLTYFQNEAQLEKSRLLSDRFSAERPKGSFSTLEIQRTEQGDSAMYLCASSSGTGVTSRGLDEQFFGPGTRLTVL.

This rearrangement joins TRBV29-1 to TRBJ2-7; D might be TRBD1 (7 bases). This CDR3 has 15 amino acids. The V and J ends lost 7 bases and 4 bases respectively, with 23 bases between them. The germline gives CDR1 SQVTM, CDR2 ANQGSEA. CDR3 region: CSGVGEEDRPYEQYF. CDR3 in DNA: TGCAGCGGAGTAGGGGAGGAGGACAGGCCGTACGAGCAGTACTTC.

The chain links TRBV7-9 to TRBJ1-3; D unclear. CDR1 is SEHNR, CDR2 FQNEAQ, per germline (reference sequence). The ends were cut back, 1 base at V and 16 bases at J, with 17 bases in the middle. There are 13 residues in the CDR3. The chain's CDR3 is CASSLDRPGVYYF. CDR3 sequence (DNA): TGTGCCAGCAGCTTAGATCGACCAGGTGTTTACTATTTT. Full variable domain (outside the CDR3, taken from reference TRBV7-9 and TRBJ1-3): DTGVSQNPRHKITKRGQNVTFRCDPISEHNRLYWYRQTLGQGPEFLTYFQNEAQLEKSRLLSDRFSAERPKGSFSTLEIQRTEQGDSAMYLCASSLDRPGVYYFGEGSWLTVV.

The V call is TRBV12-5, the J call TRBJ2-7; 7 positions match TRBD1. Trimming cost V 3 bases and J 2 bases; bases outside gene matches: 4. CDR1 LGHNT and CDR2 FRNRAP come from the germline V gene. This CDR3 is 14 amino acids long. The CDR3 spells CASGLRDSPYEQYF. CDR3 bases: TGTGCTAGTGGTTTACGGGACAGCCCCTACGAGCAGTACTTC.

The chain recombines TRBV27 with TRBJ2-5; D not resolved. Germline V gives CDR1 MNHEY, CDR2 SMNVEV (reference sequence). Trimming took off 6 bases at V and 5 bases at J, with 16 bases between the two ends. The CDR3 sequence is 14 residues long. The CDR3 DNA sequence: TGTGCCAGCAGAAGACTTGGTTCGTGGGAGACCCAGTACTTC. This gives the protein CASRRLGSWETQYF.

This sequence joins TRBV14 and TRBJ2-2; D not resolved. Germline CDR1 and CDR2: SGHDN and FVKESK. The CDR3 is made up of 14 amino acids. The ends were cut back, 0 bases at V and 7 bases at J, with 9 bases in the middle. CDR3 DNA: TGTGCCAGCAGCCAAGACTCGGCCGGCGGGGAGCTGTTTTTT. This translates into CASSQDSAGGELFF.

The chain links TRBV27 to TRBJ2-5; unclear D gene. CDR1 is MNHEY and CDR2 is SMNVEV in the germline V gene (reference sequence). Between the trimmed V and J ends, which lost 5 bases and 0 bases, there was a span of 7 bases. The CDR3 length is 13 residues. The CDR3 DNA is TGTGCCAGCAGTCAAGCAAACCAAGAGACCCAGTACTTC. It specifies CASSQANQETQYF.

This clone was observed a single time. This CDR3 is also generated by other DNA sequences in the sample. The V gene is TRBV28, the J gene TRBJ2-7; D remains ambiguous. CDR3 length equals 13 residues. Deletions cut 3 bases from V and 2 bases from J, with 8 bases between. The germline CDR1 and CDR2 sequences are MDHEN and SYDVKM. The CDR3 nucleotides are TGTGCCAGCAGTTTGCGCAGAGCCTACGAGCAGTACTTC. It specifies CASSLRRAYEQYF.